A single sample is the source of the 12 T cell receptor beta chains below, sequenced in a study of blood T cells in healthy people across ages. Sample-barcoded 5' priming and a J-beta primer mix drove a second PCR of roughly 7 to 11 cycles. Via MiXCR, TCRdb re-called the 5' RACE reads, giving one row per CDR3 protein. Counted here are about 730,000 distinct CDR3 sequences, 40% to 45% occurring once; the ten biggest clones make up 20% to 25%. The sample consisted of blood. Source of these receptors: a woman aged 55-69 years in good health.

J is TRBJ2-2 and V is TRBV10-3; 7 bases fit TRBD2. Germline V gene data show CDR1 as ENHRY and CDR2 as SYGVKD. The CDR3 covers 16 residues. V lost 0 bases, J lost 7 bases, and 8 bases stayed unmatched. The CDR3 is CAISESERGVSGELFF. Written as DNA, the CDR3 is TGTGCCATCAGTGAGTCCGAGCGGGGAGTGAGCGGGGAGCTGTTTTTT.

This clonotype was picked up a small number of times. This chain joins TRBV7-8 and TRBJ2-1; TRBD2 is a possible D gene (7 bases). Trimming cost V 5 bases and J 2 bases, with 16 bases left between them. Germline V lookup: CDR1 SGHVS, CDR2 FQNEAQ. The CDR3 covers 16 residues. This CDR3 reads CASSPRMGGPYNEQFF. CDR3 sequence (DNA): TGTGCCAGCAGCCCAAGGATGGGGGGGCCCTACAATGAGCAGTTCTTC. Full variable domain (rest looked up from reference TRBV7-8 and TRBJ2-1): GAGVSQSPRYKVAKRGQDVALRCDPISGHVSLFWYQQALGQGPEFLTYFQNEAQLDKSGLPSDRFFAERPEGSVSTLKIQRTQQEDSAVYLCASSPRMGGPYNEQFFGPGTRLTVL.

The V and J genes are TRBV27 and TRBJ2-1, with D tentatively TRBD2 (6 bases). The DNA end is more similar to TRBJ2-7, so the J call may be wrong. The CDR3 sequence is 15 residues long. From germline, CDR1 is MNHEY and CDR2 SMNVEV (reference sequence). CDR3 region: CASSLEGTSYNEQYF. DNA of the CDR3: TGTGCCAGCAGCCTGGAGGGAACAAGCTACAATGAGCAGTACTTC.

This clonotype came up many times. The V and J genes are TRBV12-3 or TRBV12-4 and TRBJ2-1; 7 nucleotides agree with TRBD2. After removal of 1 base from V and 0 bases from J, the junction contained 0 bases not matched to a gene. The CDR3 loop spans 15 amino acids. The CDR3 DNA is TGTGCCAGCAGTTTAGGCGGGAGCTCCTACAATGAGCAGTTCTTC. Translated, it gives CASSLGGSSYNEQFF.

The chain couples TRBV4-1 to TRBJ2-3; D perhaps matches TRBD1 (6 bases). This CDR3 comprises 14 residues. V dropped 3 bases and J dropped 9 bases, with 16 bases sitting between them. Germline V gene lookup returns CDR1 MGHRA and CDR2 YSYEKL. The chain's CDR3 is CASSQEQGAETQYF. CDR3 DNA: TGCGCCAGCAGCCAGGAACAGGGAGCTGAAACGCAGTATTTT.

This chain uses TRBV27 with TRBJ2-7; D gene unclear. CDR1 and CDR2 (germline): MNHEY, SMNVEV (reference sequence). This CDR3 comprises 15 residues. Trimming took off 4 bases at V and 1 base at J, with 14 bases between the two ends. CDR3 sequence: CASSYAGSGSYEQYF. CDR3 sequence (DNA): TGTGCCAGCAGTTATGCAGGAAGTGGGTCCTACGAGCAGTACTTC.

Remarks on this clonotype: This may be a read error: a much more frequent sequence differs by one nucleotide. The chain joins TRBV7-9 to TRBJ2-7; no reliable D call. V shed 0 bases and J shed 7 bases, with 13 bases lying between them. CDR1 and CDR2 (germline): SEHNR, FQNEAQ (reference sequence). This CDR3 region has 14 residues. The CDR3 DNA reads as TGTGCCAGCAGCTTAGCCGGCACCCTCAATGAGCAGTACTTC. It is translated as CASSLAGTLNEQYF.

The V call is TRBV3-1, the J call TRBJ2-7; 9 bases line up with TRBD2. The J segment lost 3 bases and the V segment lost 4 bases, leaving 7 bases of the junction unmatched. CDR3 length: 15 amino acids. CDR1 and CDR2 (germline): LGHDT, YNNKEL (reference sequence). CDR3 region: CASSPIGREGYEQYF. The CDR3 bases are TGTGCCAGCAGCCCGATCGGGCGGGAGGGCTACGAGCAGTACTTC.

This clonotype was detected only a few times. The gene calls are TRBV5-4 and TRBJ2-5; 9 nucleotides align to TRBD1. The CDR3 loop spans 12 amino acids. V shed 4 bases, J shed 9 bases, and the junction held 4 bases outside the gene matches. Germline CDR1 and CDR2: SGHNT and YYREEE (reference sequence). CDR3 region: CASSRDREPQYF. The DNA of the CDR3 is TGTGCCAGCAGCAGGGACAGGGAGCCCCAGTACTTC.

The chain is built from TRBV7-9 and TRBJ1-4; D uncertain. In germline, CDR1 is SEHNR, CDR2 FQNEAQ (reference sequence). The CDR3 covers 16 residues. The ends were cut back, 2 bases at V and 8 bases at J, with 18 bases in the middle. The CDR3 DNA follows: TGTGCCAGCAGCTTAATAAGTACCGACCATGGGGAAAAACTGTTTTTT. Translation gives CASSLISTDHGEKLFF.

This rearrangement joins TRBV5-5 to TRBJ1-1, with a tentative D call TRBD1 (5 bases). Germline V gene sequence: CDR1 SGHKS, CDR2 YYEKEE (reference sequence). The CDR3 totals 16 residues. The germline V and J ends were trimmed by 1 base and 1 base, with 14 bases remaining between them. The CDR3 sequence: CASSLYRGAENTEAFF. Here the CDR3 DNA reads TGTGCCAGCAGCTTGTATCGCGGGGCCGAGAACACTGAAGCTTTCTTT. The full variable domain, in which reference TRBV5-5 and TRBJ1-1 provide the parts outside the CDR3, is DAGVTQSPTHLIKTRGQQVTLRCSPISGHKSVSWYQQVLGQGPQFIFQYYEKEERGRGNFPDRFSARQFPNYSSELNVNALLLGDSALYLCASSLYRGAENTEAFFGQGTRLTVV.

The chain employs TRBV15 and TRBJ2-3; 8 nucleotides align to TRBD2. Germline CDR1 reads LNHNV; CDR2 reads YYDKDF (reference sequence). Germline trimming cut 8 bases from V and 0 bases from J; bases unmatched to any gene: 1. The CDR3 runs 13 residues. The CDR3 protein is CATASGSTDTQYF. CDR3 nucleotide sequence: TGTGCCACCGCTAGCGGGAGCACAGATACGCAGTATTTT.